This paragraph covers one TCR beta chain sequence. The sample belongs to a study of blood T cell repertoires in COVID-19. Study background: Specimens from acute and convalescent COVID-19 originated in the United States, Italy and Spain. The analysed material was cDNA or gDNA that came from T cells, B-cell-depleted T cells, or PBMCs.

Germline-derived CDR1 and CDR2 are LGHDT and YNNKEL (reference sequence). The CDR3 consists of 13 residues. Trimming removed 5 bases at V and 3 bases at J, with 11 bases between. As processed by the authors: Researchers report that nucleated cell counts were estimated from reference gene primer amplification. Profiling relied on immunoSEQ multiplex PCR, and the TCRdb table lists in-frame clones only, not all of them. V and J calls and clone size come straight from that table; D and trimming were deduced from the DNA. In the table there are 250,000 or so clones, 65% to 90% of which are singletons. This chain links TRBV3-1 (or the pseudogene TRBV3-2) with TRBJ2-7, with D unresolved. The origin of this receptor is a young man with active or convalescent COVID-19. Sequenced input: peripheral blood. The CDR3 loop is CASSSQNVYEQYF. The CDR3 region has the DNA TGTGCCAGCAGCTCTCAGAATGTCTACGAGCAGTACTTC.